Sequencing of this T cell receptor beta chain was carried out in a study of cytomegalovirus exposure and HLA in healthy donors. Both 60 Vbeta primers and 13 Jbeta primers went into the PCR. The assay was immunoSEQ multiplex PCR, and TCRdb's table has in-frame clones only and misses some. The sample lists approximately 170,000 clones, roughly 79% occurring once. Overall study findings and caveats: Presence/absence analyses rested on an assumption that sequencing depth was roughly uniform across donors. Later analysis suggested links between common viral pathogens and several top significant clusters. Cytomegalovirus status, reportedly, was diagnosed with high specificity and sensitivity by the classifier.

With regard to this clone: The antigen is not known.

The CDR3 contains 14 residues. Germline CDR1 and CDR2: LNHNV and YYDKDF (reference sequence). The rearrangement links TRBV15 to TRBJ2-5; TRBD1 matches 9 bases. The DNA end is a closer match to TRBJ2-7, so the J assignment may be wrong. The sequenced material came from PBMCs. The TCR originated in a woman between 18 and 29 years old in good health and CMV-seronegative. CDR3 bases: TGTGCCACCAGCATAGGACAGGGGTCCTACGAGCAGTACTTC. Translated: CATSIGQGSYEQYF.